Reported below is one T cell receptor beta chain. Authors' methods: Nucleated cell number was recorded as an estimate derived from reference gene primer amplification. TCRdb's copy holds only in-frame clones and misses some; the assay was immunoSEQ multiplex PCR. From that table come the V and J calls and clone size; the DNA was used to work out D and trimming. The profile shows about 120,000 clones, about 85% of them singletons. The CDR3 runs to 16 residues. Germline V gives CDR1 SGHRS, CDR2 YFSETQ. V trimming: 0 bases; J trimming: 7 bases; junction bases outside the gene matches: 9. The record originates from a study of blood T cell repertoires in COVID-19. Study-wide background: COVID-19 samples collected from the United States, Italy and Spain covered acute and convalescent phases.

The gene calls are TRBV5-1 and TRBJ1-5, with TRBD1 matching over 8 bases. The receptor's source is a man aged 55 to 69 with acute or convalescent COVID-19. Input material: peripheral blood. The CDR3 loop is CASSLAPGGAGQPQHF. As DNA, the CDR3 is TGCGCCAGCAGCTTGGCCCCAGGGGGCGCGGGACAGCCCCAGCATTTT. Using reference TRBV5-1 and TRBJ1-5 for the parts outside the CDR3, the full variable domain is KAGVTQTPRYLIKTRGQQVTLSCSPISGHRSVSWYQQTPGQGLQFLFEYFSETQRNKGNFPGRFSGRQFSNSRSEMNVSTLELGDSALYLCASSLAPGGAGQPQHFGDGTRLSIL.